This TCR beta chain was sequenced during a study of T cell responses to AZD1222 COVID-19 vaccine. Study-wide points: Spike-specific TCR repertoires showed rising breadth and depth after two AZD1222 doses.

Sequenced by immunoSEQ multiplex PCR; TCRdb stores in-frame clones only, minus some. The sample holds about 160,000 clones, around 93% seen once. Germline trimming cut 2 bases from V and 7 bases from J; bases unmatched to any gene: 6. In germline, CDR1 is MNHEY, CDR2 SVGAGI. CDR3 size: 16 residues. On this clone: Its specificity is not known.

The receptor comes from an adult in good health. This sample comprised peripheral blood, obtained on day 0 of AZD1222 vaccination. This chain joins TRBV6-5 and TRBJ2-1; 12 positions match TRBD2. The CDR3 region has the DNA TGTGCCAGCAGTTACACCGGACTAGCGGGATATAATGAGCAGTTCTTC. Protein sequence: CASSYTGLAGYNEQFF.